The 26 T cell receptor beta chains presented below share a single source sample, sequenced in a study of beta chain features in type 1 diabetes. The whole isolated RNA underwent reverse transcription, so sequencing captured expressed TCRB transcripts. Here immunoSEQ multiplex PCR was the method, and the copy in TCRdb shows in-frame clones only, minus some. The sample has roughly 730,000 clones; around an eighth are singletons. Their antigen targets remain unknown. Findings and caveats of the study: TCRB CDR3 length was moderately but significantly reduced in all four CD4+ subsets of Type 1 diabetes patients.

The sequenced sample was naive CD4+ T cells from blood. These receptors came from a man aged 18 to 30 with type 1 diabetes.

This clone has only a few counts. The chain uses TRBV7-2 and TRBJ1-3, with D unresolved. The length of the CDR3 is 17 residues. V lost 5 bases, J lost 0 bases, and 17 bases lay in between. The germline gives CDR1 SGHTA, CDR2 FQGNSA. In DNA form, the CDR3 reads TGTGCCAGCAGCCCCCTGTCCGGGAGCCTCTCTGGAAACACCATATATTTT. Protein sequence: CASSPLSGSLSGNTIYF.

This clone occurred a few times. This chain connects TRBV10-3 to TRBJ1-1; D perhaps matches TRBD1 (5 bases). The V gene's germline CDR1 is ENHRY and CDR2 SYGVKD. The length of the CDR3 is 14 residues. Trimming left V 6 bases short and J 1 base short, with 12 bases between. The CDR3 bases are TGTGCCATCAGGCCCGGGACCTCGAACACTGAAGCTTTCTTT. It encodes CAIRPGTSNTEAFF.

V usage is TRBV7-6 and J usage is TRBJ2-1; D remains ambiguous. Germline V gene sequence: CDR1 SGHVS, CDR2 FNYEAQ. V was trimmed by 2 bases and J by 0 bases, leaving 14 bases between them. The CDR3 is 17 residues long. This CDR3 is CASSLYDLTYSYNEQFF. DNA of the CDR3: TGTGCCAGCAGCTTATATGACCTTACCTACTCCTACAATGAGCAGTTCTTC.

V usage is TRBV18 and J usage is TRBJ2-3, with D unresolved. The CDR3 runs 14 residues. Between the trimmed V and J ends, which lost 3 bases and 4 bases, there was a span of 11 bases. CDR1 and CDR2 from the germline V gene are KGHSH and LQKENI. The CDR3 sequence is CASSPLAVADTQYF. Written as DNA, the CDR3 is TGTGCCAGCTCACCCCTTGCGGTGGCAGATACGCAGTATTTT.

This clone was counted only a few times. The chain joins TRBV5-5 to TRBJ2-7, with D maybe TRBD2 (5 bases). Germline CDR1 and CDR2: SGHKS and YYEKEE (reference sequence). Trimming removed 0 bases from V and 3 bases from J, with 13 bases in between. The CDR3 totals 15 residues. The CDR3 bases are TGTGCCAGCAGCTTGGATGGGAGAAAACTCTACGAGCAGTACTTC. This codes for CASSLDGRKLYEQYF.

CDR3 region: CSVQLQKTSTDTQYF. CDR3 DNA sequence: TGCAGCGTCCAATTACAGAAAACTAGCACAGATACGCAGTATTTT. V usage is TRBV29-1 and J usage is TRBJ2-3; D is undetermined. The CDR3 loop spans 15 amino acids. Germline-derived CDR1 and CDR2 are SQVTM and ANQGSEA. V dropped 6 bases and J dropped 0 bases, with 16 bases sitting between them.

The V and J genes are TRBV29-1 and TRBJ2-1, with D uncertain. CDR1 and CDR2 (germline): SQVTM, ANQGSEA. There are 13 residues in the CDR3. The germline V and J ends were trimmed by 8 bases and 0 bases, with 11 bases remaining between them. CDR3 in DNA: TGCAGCTTCAGCACGAGCTCCTACAATGAGCAGTTCTTC. As protein: CSFSTSSYNEQFF.

This clone appeared a few times. The chain has TRBV19 and TRBJ2-6; 12 bases align to TRBD1. There are 19 residues in the CDR3. With V trimmed by 7 bases and J by 4 bases, 14 bases remained unmatched. The germline V gene encodes CDR1 LNHDA and CDR2 SQIVND (reference sequence). CDR3 residues: CASTTSPGQGADGANVLTF. The CDR3 nucleotides read TGTGCCAGTACCACGTCGCCGGGACAGGGGGCCGACGGGGCCAACGTCCTGACTTTC.

V is TRBV7-9 and J is TRBJ2-7; 8 bases fit TRBD1. The CDR3 runs 14 residues. Trimming cost V 3 bases and J 5 bases; bases outside gene matches: 6. CDR1 is SEHNR and CDR2 is FQNEAQ in the germline V gene (reference sequence). The CDR3 spells CASSFYRGYDEQYF. The CDR3 DNA reads TGTGCCAGCAGCTTTTACAGGGGGTACGACGAGCAGTACTTC.

This clone was detected a few times. This specimen includes other DNA sequences encoding the same CDR3. The chain has TRBV5-1 and TRBJ1-1; no firm D call. Germline CDR1 SGHRS, CDR2 YFSETQ. Trimming removed 1 base from V and 3 bases from J, with 7 bases in between. The CDR3 has 13 residues. The DNA for the CDR3 is TGCGCCAGCAGCTTGTCTCGGGACACTGAAGCTTTCTTT. Translated, it gives CASSLSRDTEAFF.

This clone was found a few times. The genes are TRBV2 and TRBJ2-6; D remains ambiguous. The CDR3 length is 15 residues. V lost 2 bases and J 0 bases, leaving 5 bases between the germline ends. Germline V gives CDR1 SNHLY, CDR2 FYNNEI. The CDR3 DNA reads as TGTGCCAGCAGTGAACCGGACTCTGGGGCCAACGTCCTGACTTTC. It is translated as CASSEPDSGANVLTF.

The chain couples TRBV2 to TRBJ2-7; D is ambiguous. The CDR3 totals 11 residues. Germline V lookup: CDR1 SNHLY, CDR2 FYNNEI. V was pared by 8 bases and J by 2 bases, with 7 bases between. CDR3 loop: CASGSPYEQYF. The CDR3 DNA reads TGTGCCAGCGGCAGTCCCTACGAGCAGTACTTC. The whole variable domain, remainder taken from reference TRBV2 and TRBJ2-7, is EPEVTQTPSHQVTQMGQEVILRCVPISNHLYFYWYRQILGQKVEFLVSFYNNEISEKSEIFDDQFSVERPDGSNFTLKIRSTKLEDSAMYFCASGSPYEQYFGPGTRLTVT.

The V call is TRBV7-9, the J call TRBJ1-5; tentative D call: TRBD1 (6 bases). CDR3 length: 16 residues. Germline CDR1 is SEHNR and CDR2 is FQNEAQ (reference sequence). The ends were cut back, 5 bases at V and 5 bases at J, with 19 bases in the middle. CDR3 nucleotide sequence: TGTGCCAGCAGCCGCACAGGGAACTCGGAGTATCAGCCCCAGCATTTT. This sequence encodes CASSRTGNSEYQPQHF.

Only a few counts were recorded for this clone. Other DNA sequences from this sample encode an identical CDR3 as well. The chain has TRBV29-1 and TRBJ1-1; D is possibly TRBD1 (5 bases). CDR3 length: 13 residues. The germline gives CDR1 SQVTM, CDR2 ANQGSEA. Between the trimmed V and J ends, which lost 6 bases and 0 bases, there was a span of 11 bases. The CDR3 protein is CSVSGRMNTEAFF. The CDR3 bases are TGCAGCGTCTCGGGACGGATGAACACTGAAGCTTTCTTT.

The V and J genes are TRBV5-8 and TRBJ2-5; 7 bases line up with TRBD2. This CDR3 region has 13 residues. Per the germline V gene, CDR1 is SGHTS and CDR2 is YDEGEE. Trimming at V came to 2 bases and at J to 3 bases, leaving 1 base not matched to a gene. The CDR3 region has the DNA TGTGCCAGCAGCTTTGCGGGGGAAGAGACCCAGTACTTC. It encodes CASSFAGEETQYF.

The rearrangement joins TRBV27 to TRBJ2-6; 8 bases line up with TRBD2. The CDR3 totals 16 residues. Losses at the gene ends were 6 bases for V and 2 bases for J; bases not matched to a gene: 6. CDR1 and CDR2 (germline): MNHEY, SMNVEV (reference sequence). The CDR3 is CASRPGLVPGANVLTF. CDR3 coding DNA: TGTGCCAGCAGACCGGGACTAGTACCTGGGGCCAACGTCCTGACTTTC.

This clone has more than one count but fewer than ten. The V and J genes are TRBV30 and TRBJ2-7; tentatively, D is TRBD1 or TRBD2 (5 bases each). V was clipped by 8 bases and J by 3 bases, with 17 bases between them. CDR1 and CDR2 (germline): GTSNPN, SVGIG (reference sequence). CDR3 length: 13 residues. The CDR3 spells CASSRDVNYEQYF. The CDR3 coding sequence is TGTGCCAGTAGCCGGGACGTCAACTACGAGCAGTACTTC. Full variable domain (outside the CDR3, taken from reference TRBV30 and TRBJ2-7): SQTIHQWPATLVQPVGSPLSLECTVEGTSNPNLYWYRQAAGRGLQLLFYSVGIGQISSEVPQNLSASRPQDRQFILSSKKLLLSDSGFYLCASSRDVNYEQYFGPGTRLTVT.

This clone was observed a handful of times. This same CDR3 is encoded by further DNA sequences in the sample. The J gene is TRBJ2-5, the V gene TRBV7-2; 16 bases are shared with TRBD2. The CDR3 has 16 residues. V dropped 5 bases and J dropped 5; count of bases not matched to a gene: 5. Per germline, CDR1 SGHTA and CDR2 FQGNSA. The CDR3 here is CASSPGLAGGQETQYF. As DNA, the CDR3 is TGTGCCAGCAGCCCGGGACTAGCGGGGGGGCAGGAGACCCAGTACTTC. Combining the CDR3 with reference TRBV7-2 and TRBJ2-5 gives the whole variable domain GAGVSQSPSNKVTEKGKDVELRCDPISGHTALYWYRQSLGQGLEFLIYFQGNSAPDKSGLPSDRFSAERTGGSVSTLTIQRTQQEDSAVYLCASSPGLAGGQETQYFGPGTRLLVL.

The genes are TRBV10-1 and TRBJ2-1; D is possibly TRBD2 (7 bases). Trimming removed 3 bases at V and 6 bases at J, with 9 bases between. Looked up from germline, CDR1 is WNHNN and CDR2 is SYGVQD (reference sequence). This CDR3 comprises 13 residues. Written as DNA, the CDR3 is TGCGCCAGCAGTGAAGGGGGGGCCAATGAGCAGTTCTTC. Protein product: CASSEGGANEQFF.

In its sample, this clone was seen a few times. The rearrangement uses TRBV28 and TRBJ2-3, with TRBD2 as a possible D gene (5 bases). CDR1 and CDR2 (germline): MDHEN, SYDVKM. V was clipped by 3 bases and J by 2 bases, with 12 bases between them. The CDR3 is 15 amino acids. In DNA form, the CDR3 reads TGTGCCAGCAGTTTTCGGGGTTTTGACACAGATACGCAGTATTTT. Translated, it gives CASSFRGFDTDTQYF.

This clone was detected only a few times. This CDR3 is CSALPGGDSGNTIYF. Here the CDR3 DNA reads TGCAGCGCCCTCCCGGGAGGGGACTCTGGAAACACCATATATTTT. V and J are TRBV29-1 and TRBJ1-3, with D perhaps TRBD1 (5 bases). The V end lost 7 bases, the J end lost 0 bases, and 16 bases lay between the germline ends. The CDR3 spans 15 residues. Looked up from germline, CDR1 is SQVTM and CDR2 is ANQGSEA.

The J gene is TRBJ2-1, the V gene TRBV5-1; D is ambiguous. The CDR3 extends over 13 amino acids. Germline-derived CDR1 and CDR2 are SGHRS and YFSETQ. V lost 0 bases and J 8 bases, leaving 9 bases between the germline ends. The DNA for the CDR3 is TGCGCCAGCAGCTTGGATAACGTGGATGAGCAGTTCTTC. Its translation is CASSLDNVDEQFF.

The rearrangement joins TRBV29-1 to TRBJ2-5; 8 nucleotides align to TRBD2. V lost 7 bases, J lost 4 bases, and 8 bases stayed unmatched. Germline loops: CDR1 SQVTM, CDR2 ANQGSEA. The CDR3 contains 13 residues. The DNA for the CDR3 is TGCAGCGCCCCGGGGGGGGCGAGAGAGACCCAGTACTTC. Translating it yields CSAPGGARETQYF.

This clone turned up a few times. The J gene is TRBJ1-2, the V gene TRBV18, with TRBD1 identical over 10 bases. With V trimmed by 6 bases and J by 7 bases, 14 bases remained unmatched. The CDR3 is 16 amino acids. Germline V CDR1 and CDR2: KGHSH, LQKENI. The CDR3 region is CASSPSGTGDIGGYTF. The CDR3 DNA follows: TGTGCCAGCTCCCCCTCCGGGACAGGGGATATTGGTGGCTACACCTTC.

This clone has more than one count but fewer than ten. This sequence joins TRBV2 and TRBJ1-5; the match to TRBD1 covers 8 bases. J gave up 1 base and V 5 bases, and 4 bases lay outside the gene matches. Germline assignment: CDR1 SNHLY and CDR2 FYNNEI. The CDR3 is 15 residues long. This CDR3 reads CASSTDRASNQPQHF. The CDR3 DNA reads TGTGCCAGCAGTACGGACAGGGCAAGCAATCAGCCCCAGCATTTT.

The V call is TRBV19, the J call TRBJ2-5; 8 bases fit TRBD1. The length of the CDR3 is 15 residues. Germline V gene sequence: CDR1 LNHDA, CDR2 SQIVND (reference sequence). V was clipped by 7 bases and J by 2 bases; unmatched bases: 9. In DNA form, the CDR3 reads TGTGCCAGTACCCCTACAGGGGGGAGGCAAGAGACCCAGTACTTC. Translation gives CASTPTGGRQETQYF. Full variable domain (rest looked up from reference TRBV19 and TRBJ2-5): DGGITQSPKYLFRKEGQNVTLSCEQNLNHDAMYWYRQDPGQGLRLIYYSQIVNDFQKGDIAEGYSVSREKKESFPLTVTSAQKNPTAFYLCASTPTGGRQETQYFGPGTRLLVL.